These T cell receptor beta chains were read from a single sample in a study of shared clonotypes between healthy human individuals. Generated by immunoSEQ multiplex PCR, the TCRdb table keeps only in-frame clones and is missing some. The sample holds about 2.4 million clones, approximately 94% seen once. Material for sequencing was naive CD4+ T cells from PBMCs. Every receptor here comes from a man between 18 and 29 years old in good health. Some clones in this sample may be carry-over from other donors' samples. The CDR3 runs from the conserved cysteine through the conserved F or W. D genes are given only for firm matches. Only some rows state a clone size, as once, few, many or a class for expanded clones.

clone size: -
V gene: TRBV5-6
CDR3 length: 17
J gene: TRBJ2-6
D gene: -
CDR3 DNA: TGTGCCAGCAGCTTGTTTTGGAGCAGGGCTGGGGCCAACGTCCTGACTTTC
CDR3 protein: CASSLFWSRAGANVLTF

clone size: -
V gene: TRBV6-5
CDR3 length: 14
J gene: TRBJ1-6
D gene: TRBD1
CDR3 DNA: TGTGCCAGCAGGATCGGGACAGACAATTCACCCCTCCACTTT
CDR3 protein: CASRIGTDNSPLHF

clone size: -
V gene: TRBV11-2
CDR3 length: 15
J gene: TRBJ1-1
D gene: -
CDR3 DNA: TGTGCCAGCAGCACCCGACAGGTTTTGAACACTGAAGCTTTCTTT
CDR3 protein: CASSTRQVLNTEAFF

clone size: once
V gene: TRBV15
CDR3 length: 16
J gene: TRBJ2-5
D gene: TRBD1
CDR3 DNA: TGTGCCACCAGCAGGGGGGACAGGGGGCCACAAGAGACCCAGTACTTC
CDR3 protein: CATSRGDRGPQETQYF

clone size: few
V gene: TRBV18
CDR3 length: 13
J gene: TRBJ1-1
D gene: -
CDR3 DNA: TGTGCCAGCTCACCGGAGGGGGACACTGAAGCTTTCTTT
CDR3 protein: CASSPEGDTEAFF

clone size: once
V gene: TRBV6-5
CDR3 length: 15
J gene: TRBJ2-7
D gene: -
CDR3 DNA: TGTGCCAGCAGTTACTCTGGACTTACCTCCTACGAGCAGTACTTC
CDR3 protein: CASSYSGLTSYEQYF

clone size: -
V gene: TRBV20-1
CDR3 length: 11
J gene: TRBJ2-7
D gene: TRBD1
CDR3 DNA: TGCAGTGCTAGAGGGCGGGGACAGGCAAGCTTC
CDR3 protein: CSARGRGQASF

clone size: -
V gene: TRBV5-1
CDR3 length: 15
J gene: TRBJ2-3
D gene: -
CDR3 DNA: TGCGCCAGCAGCTTAAATGGGGATCGCACAGATACGCAGTATTTT
CDR3 protein: CASSLNGDRTDTQYF

clone size: -
V gene: TRBV4-1
CDR3 length: 15
J gene: TRBJ1-1
D gene: -
CDR3 DNA: TGCGCCAGCAGCCAAGACTCCGCAGGGAACACTGAAGCTTTCTTT
CDR3 protein: CASSQDSAGNTEAFF

clone size: -
V gene: TRBV15
CDR3 length: 14
J gene: TRBJ1-2
D gene: TRBD1
CDR3 DNA: TGTGCCACCAGCAGAGGACAGGGAACTTCTGGCTACACCTTC
CDR3 protein: CATSRGQGTSGYTF

clone size: -
V gene: TRBV30
CDR3 length: 17
J gene: TRBJ2-1
D gene: TRBD2
CDR3 DNA: TGTGCCTGGAGGGACGGACTAGCGGGAGGGCCGGGCAATGAGCAGTTCTTC
CDR3 protein: CAWRDGLAGGPGNEQFF

clone size: -
V gene: TRBV11-2
CDR3 length: 16
J gene: TRBJ1-5
D gene: TRBD1
CDR3 DNA: TGTGCCAGCAGCTTAGGACAGGGTTCGAGCAATCAGCCCCAGCATTTT
CDR3 protein: CASSLGQGSSNQPQHF

clone size: -
V gene: TRBV6-5
CDR3 length: 14
J gene: TRBJ1-1
D gene: TRBD1
CDR3 DNA: TGTGCCAGCAGTCCGGACAGGGGGAACACTGAAGCTTTCTTT
CDR3 protein: CASSPDRGNTEAFF

clone size: -
V gene: TRBV5-1
CDR3 length: 13
J gene: TRBJ1-2
D gene: -
CDR3 DNA: TGCGCCAGCAGCTCGCTGTCCGGCTATGGCTACACCTTC
CDR3 protein: CASSSLSGYGYTF

clone size: -
V gene: TRBV5-1
CDR3 length: 16
J gene: TRBJ1-4
D gene: -
CDR3 DNA: TGCGCCAGCAGCTTGGACCTCCAGAGGACTAATGAAAAACTGTTTTTT
CDR3 protein: CASSLDLQRTNEKLFF

clone size: -
V gene: TRBV5-8
CDR3 length: 16
J gene: TRBJ2-7
D gene: -
CDR3 DNA: TGTGCCAGCAGCTTGTACAGGGTGTTCTTGAACTACGAGCAGTACTTC
CDR3 protein: CASSLYRVFLNYEQYF

clone size: -
V gene: TRBV28
CDR3 length: 17
J gene: TRBJ2-1
D gene: TRBD2
CDR3 DNA: TGTGCCAGCCACCGGGAGGTCTGGGCGGGCTCCTACAATGAGCAGTTCTTC
CDR3 protein: CASHREVWAGSYNEQFF

clone size: once
V gene: TRBV13
CDR3 length: 19
J gene: TRBJ2-6
D gene: -
CDR3 DNA: TGTGCCAGCAGACAACGCCGAGACCAGGGGAGCTCTGGGGCCAACGTCCTGACTTTC
CDR3 protein: CASRQRRDQGSSGANVLTF

clone size: -
V gene: TRBV5-1
CDR3 length: 14
J gene: TRBJ2-7
D gene: -
CDR3 DNA: TGCGCCAGCAGGGCTCCTAGCGACTCCTACGAGCAGTACTTC
CDR3 protein: CASRAPSDSYEQYF

clone size: -
V gene: TRBV15
CDR3 length: 17
J gene: TRBJ2-7
D gene: TRBD1
CDR3 DNA: TGTGCCACCAGCAGAACCTACTTAGGGGGACAGCCCTACGAGCAGTACTTC
CDR3 protein: CATSRTYLGGQPYEQYF

clone size: -
V gene: TRBV5-1
CDR3 length: 14
J gene: TRBJ2-5
D gene: TRBD1
CDR3 DNA: TGCGCCAGCAGCTTAGACAGGGATGGGGAGACCCAGTACTTC
CDR3 protein: CASSLDRDGETQYF

clone size: -
V gene: TRBV14
CDR3 length: 14
J gene: TRBJ2-5
D gene: -
CDR3 DNA: TGTGCCAGCAGCCCCAGGTGGTGGCAAGAGACCCAGTACTTC
CDR3 protein: CASSPRWWQETQYF

clone size: -
V gene: TRBV7-9
CDR3 length: 16
J gene: TRBJ1-2
D gene: -
CDR3 DNA: TGTGCCAGCAGCTTCGAGAGGGCCACGGCCGTTTCGGGCTACACCTTC
CDR3 protein: CASSFERATAVSGYTF

clone size: -
V gene: TRBV7-3
CDR3 length: 17
J gene: TRBJ2-2
D gene: TRBD2
CDR3 DNA: TGTGCCAGCAGCCCGGAGTACGGGGGGGCTAACACCGGGGAGCTGTTTTTT
CDR3 protein: CASSPEYGGANTGELFF

clone size: -
V gene: TRBV5-1
CDR3 length: 14
J gene: TRBJ2-7
D gene: -
CDR3 DNA: TGCGCCAGCAGCCCCCGGACGGAATCCTACGAGCAGTACTTC
CDR3 protein: CASSPRTESYEQYF

clone size: -
V gene: TRBV28
CDR3 length: 15
J gene: TRBJ1-2
D gene: -
CDR3 DNA: TGTGCCAGCAGTTTAAGTGACATCTCTCGGCTTGGCTACACCTTC
CDR3 protein: CASSLSDISRLGYTF